These 14 T cell receptor beta chains originate from one sample sequenced in a study of T cell responses to AZD1222 COVID-19 vaccine. Measured with immunoSEQ multiplex PCR; TCRdb has only the in-frame clones, and not every one. This table has 90,000 to 120,000 clones, roughly 90% appearing once. This specimen was peripheral blood, taken 28 days after the second AZD1222 dose. These receptors came from an adult who received the AZD1222 COVID-19 vaccine.

This clone was counted once. The gene calls are TRBV7-2 and TRBJ1-1; D unresolved. V was shortened by 1 base and J by 5 bases, with 14 bases between the two germline ends. The CDR3 sequence is 15 residues long. Germline lookup yields CDR1 SGHTA and CDR2 FQGNSA. CDR3 protein: CASSLESLLFTEAFF. DNA for the CDR3: TGTGCCAGCAGCTTAGAATCTCTATTGTTTACTGAAGCTTTCTTT.

The chain joins TRBV28 to TRBJ1-5; D perhaps matches TRBD1 (5 bases). V lost 2 bases and J lost 2, with 10 bases in between. Germline assignment: CDR1 MDHEN and CDR2 SYDVKM. This CDR3 is 15 amino acids long. CDR3 DNA: TGTGCCAGCAGTTTAAGCACAGGCGGCAATCAGCCCCAGCATTTT. Amino acid sequence: CASSLSTGGNQPQHF. Looking up the rest from reference TRBV28 and TRBJ1-5 gives the full variable domain: DVKVTQSSRYLVKRTGEKVFLECVQDMDHENMFWYRQDPGLGLRLIYFSYDVKMKEKGDIPEGYSVSREKKERFSLILESASTNQTSMYLCASSLSTGGNQPQHFGDGTRLSIL.

This rearrangement joins TRBV10-3 to TRBJ1-2; no firm D call. CDR3 length equals 11 residues. CDR1 is ENHRY, CDR2 SYGVKD, per germline. V lost 4 bases to trimming and J lost 4 bases, with 4 bases between them. CDR3 nucleotides: TGTGCCATCAGTGGGGGCTATGGCTACACCTTC. It encodes CAISGGYGYTF.

The chain uses TRBV28 and TRBJ1-2; 9 bases match TRBD1. This CDR3 is 15 amino acids long. Germline loops: CDR1 MDHEN, CDR2 SYDVKM. With V trimmed by 2 bases and J by 4 bases, 5 bases remained unmatched. CDR3 sequence: CASSLETGGIYGYTF. In DNA, the CDR3 is TGTGCCAGCAGTTTAGAGACAGGGGGAATCTATGGCTACACCTTC.

CDR3 amino acids: CASIRGKNYNSPLHF. CDR3 DNA: TGTGCCAGCATACGGGGGAAAAACTATAATTCACCCCTCCACTTT. This chain connects TRBV6-5 to TRBJ1-6, with D possibly TRBD1 on 5 matching bases. CDR3 length: 15 residues. Per the germline V gene, CDR1 is MNHEY and CDR2 is SVGAGI. Trimming took 7 bases from V and 3 from J, leaving 13 bases between them.

CDR3 bases: TGTGCCACCAGTGATTCGCCCGGGACAACCTACAATGAGCAGTTCTTC. This codes for CATSDSPGTTYNEQFF. The chain uses TRBV24-1 and TRBJ2-1; possible D gene TRBD1, 6 bases. The V gene's germline CDR1 is KGHDR and CDR2 SFDVKD. The CDR3 totals 16 residues. Between the trimmed V and J ends, which lost 2 bases and 2 bases, there was a span of 12 bases.

This chain links TRBV7-9 with TRBJ1-3; D not certain. From germline, CDR1 is SEHNR and CDR2 FQNEAQ (reference sequence). The CDR3 runs to 11 residues. The ends were cut back, 3 bases at V and 14 bases at J, with 11 bases in the middle. In nucleotides, the CDR3 is TGTGCCAGCAGCTTTGTAGGTATTCTATATTTT. Amino acids: CASSFVGILYF.

The chain joins TRBV5-1 to TRBJ1-1, with D uncertain. V was trimmed by 5 bases and J by 0 bases, leaving 8 bases between them. CDR3 length equals 13 residues. Germline CDR1 reads SGHRS; CDR2 reads YFSETQ. This CDR3 reads CASRSLVNTEAFF. Here the CDR3 DNA reads TGCGCCAGCAGGAGCCTGGTGAACACTGAAGCTTTCTTT. Based on the CDR3 plus reference TRBV5-1 and TRBJ1-1, the full variable domain is KAGVTQTPRYLIKTRGQQVTLSCSPISGHRSVSWYQQTPGQGLQFLFEYFSETQRNKGNFPGRFSGRQFSNSRSEMNVSTLELGDSALYLCASRSLVNTEAFFGQGTRLTVV.

Here the CDR3 DNA reads TGTGCTAGTGGTTTGGGGAGTGGGGGGGTCCCTGACAATGAGCAGTTCTTC. Residues: CASGLGSGGVPDNEQFF. The chain joins TRBV12-5 to TRBJ2-1; 7 bases line up with TRBD2. The CDR3 runs to 17 residues. In germline, CDR1 is LGHNT, CDR2 FRNRAP. Trimming cost V 1 base and J 5 bases; bases outside gene matches: 11.

The CDR3: CASRPRDTARHNQPQHF. Here the CDR3 DNA reads TGTGCCAGCAGGCCCCGGGACACGGCGAGGCACAATCAGCCCCAGCATTTT. This chain joins TRBV28 and TRBJ1-5, with D possibly being TRBD1 (6 bases). Germline V gene data show CDR1 as MDHEN and CDR2 as SYDVKM. Trimming took 6 bases from V and 3 from J, leaving 21 bases between them. The CDR3 consists of 17 residues.

V gene TRBV6-1 combines with J gene TRBJ1-5; 8 nucleotides match TRBD1. Germline lookup yields CDR1 MNHNS and CDR2 SASEGT. V lost 5 bases, J lost 6 bases, and 6 bases stayed unmatched. The CDR3 length is 14 residues. The CDR3 region is CASSLDRVGQPQHF. The CDR3 DNA reads as TGTGCCAGCAGTTTGGACAGGGTCGGTCAGCCCCAGCATTTT.

V and J are TRBV19 and TRBJ1-5, with D maybe TRBD1 (5 bases). Trimming removed 5 bases at V and 2 bases at J, with 13 bases between. From germline, CDR1 is LNHDA and CDR2 SQIVND (reference sequence). The CDR3 extends over 15 amino acids. The CDR3 here is CASSAGGLGNQPQHF. The CDR3 DNA is TGTGCCAGTAGTGCCGGGGGTTTGGGCAATCAGCCCCAGCATTTT.

This CDR3 reads CASSVGLAGSGEQYF. The CDR3, as DNA: TGCGCCAGCAGCGTGGGACTAGCGGGATCGGGCGAGCAGTACTTC. The chain employs TRBV5-1 and TRBJ2-7; 13 bases agree with TRBD2. Germline CDR1 SGHRS, CDR2 YFSETQ. The CDR3 is 15 amino acids. Unmatched junction bases numbered 7, after V lost 4 bases and J lost 6 bases. Full variable domain (rest looked up from reference TRBV5-1 and TRBJ2-7): KAGVTQTPRYLIKTRGQQVTLSCSPISGHRSVSWYQQTPGQGLQFLFEYFSETQRNKGNFPGRFSGRQFSNSRSEMNVSTLELGDSALYLCASSVGLAGSGEQYFGPGTRLTVT.

This rearrangement joins TRBV7-3 to TRBJ2-3; TRBD1 might be the D (6 bases). The CDR3 sequence is 16 residues long. Germline CDR1 SGHTA, CDR2 FQGTGA. V gave up 1 base and J gave up 3 bases, with 14 bases separating them. CDR3 protein: CASSLRGQGSTDTQYF. The CDR3 coding sequence is TGTGCCAGCAGCTTAAGGGGGCAGGGAAGTACAGATACGCAGTATTTT.